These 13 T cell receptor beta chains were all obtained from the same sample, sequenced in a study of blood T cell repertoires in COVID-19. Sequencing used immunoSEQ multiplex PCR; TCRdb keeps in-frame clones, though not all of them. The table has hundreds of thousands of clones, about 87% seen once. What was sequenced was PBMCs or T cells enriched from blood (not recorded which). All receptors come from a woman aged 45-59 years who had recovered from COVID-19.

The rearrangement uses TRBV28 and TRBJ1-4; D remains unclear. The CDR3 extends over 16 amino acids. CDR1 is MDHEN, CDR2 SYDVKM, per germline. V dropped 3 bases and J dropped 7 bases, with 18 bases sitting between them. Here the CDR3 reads CASSLLKIVRGEKLFF. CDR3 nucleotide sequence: TGTGCCAGCAGTTTGCTAAAAATCGTCCGGGGTGAAAAACTGTTTTTT.

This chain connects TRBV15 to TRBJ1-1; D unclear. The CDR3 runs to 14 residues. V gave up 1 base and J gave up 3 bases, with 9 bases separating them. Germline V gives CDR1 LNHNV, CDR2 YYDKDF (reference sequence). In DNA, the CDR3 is TGTGCCACCAGCAGAGGCAGGCGGGACACTGAAGCTTTCTTT. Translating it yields CATSRGRRDTEAFF. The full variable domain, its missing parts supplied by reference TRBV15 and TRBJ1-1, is DAMVIQNPRYQVTQFGKPVTLSCSQTLNHNVMYWYQQKSSQAPKLLFHYYDKDFNNEADTPDNFQSRRPNTSFCFLDIRSPGLGDTAMYLCATSRGRRDTEAFFGQGTRLTVV.

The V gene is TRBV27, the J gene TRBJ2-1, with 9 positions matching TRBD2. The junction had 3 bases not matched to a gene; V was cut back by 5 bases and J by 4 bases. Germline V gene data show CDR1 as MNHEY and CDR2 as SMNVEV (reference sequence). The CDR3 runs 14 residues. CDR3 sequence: CASSRTSAYNEQFF. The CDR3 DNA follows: TGTGCCAGCAGTAGGACTAGCGCTTACAATGAGCAGTTCTTC.

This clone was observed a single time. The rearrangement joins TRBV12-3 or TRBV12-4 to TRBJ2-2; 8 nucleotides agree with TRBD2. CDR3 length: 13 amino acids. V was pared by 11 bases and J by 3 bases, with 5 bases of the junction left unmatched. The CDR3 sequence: CAGGLGYTGELFF. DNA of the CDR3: TGTGCCGGGGGACTAGGGTACACCGGGGAGCTGTTTTTT.

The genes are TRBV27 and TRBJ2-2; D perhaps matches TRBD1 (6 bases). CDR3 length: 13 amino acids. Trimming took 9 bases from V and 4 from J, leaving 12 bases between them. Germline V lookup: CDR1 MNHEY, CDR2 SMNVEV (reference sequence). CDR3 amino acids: CARGNRATGELFF. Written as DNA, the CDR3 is TGTGCCAGGGGAAACAGGGCCACCGGGGAGCTGTTTTTT.

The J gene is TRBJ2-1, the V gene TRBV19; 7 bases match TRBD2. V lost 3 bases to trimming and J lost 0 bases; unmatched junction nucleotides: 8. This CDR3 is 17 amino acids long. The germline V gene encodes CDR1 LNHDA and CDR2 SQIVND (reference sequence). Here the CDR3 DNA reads TGTGCCAGTAGTATCAGTCTAGCGGATTTCTCCTACAATGAGCAGTTCTTC. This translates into CASSISLADFSYNEQFF.

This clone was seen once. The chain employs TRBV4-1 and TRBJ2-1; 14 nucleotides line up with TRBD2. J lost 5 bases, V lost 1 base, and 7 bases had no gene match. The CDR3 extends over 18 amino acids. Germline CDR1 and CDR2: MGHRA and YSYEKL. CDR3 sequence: CASSQGLAGGPRHNEQFF. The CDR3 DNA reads TGCGCCAGCAGCCAAGGACTAGCGGGAGGGCCACGACACAATGAGCAGTTCTTC.

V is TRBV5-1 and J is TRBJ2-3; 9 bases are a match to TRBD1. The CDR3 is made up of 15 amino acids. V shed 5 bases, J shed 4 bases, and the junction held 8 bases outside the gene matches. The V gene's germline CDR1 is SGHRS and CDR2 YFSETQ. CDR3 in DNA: TGCGCCAGCAGTCCCGGGACAGGGAACGCAGATACGCAGTATTTT. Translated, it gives CASSPGTGNADTQYF.

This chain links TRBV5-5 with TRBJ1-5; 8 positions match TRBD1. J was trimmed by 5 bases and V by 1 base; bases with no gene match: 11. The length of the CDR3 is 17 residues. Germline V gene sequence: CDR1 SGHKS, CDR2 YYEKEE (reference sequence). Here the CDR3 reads CASSLRWTGSGDQPQHF. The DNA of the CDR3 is TGTGCCAGCAGCTTGCGGTGGACAGGGTCTGGGGATCAGCCCCAGCATTTT. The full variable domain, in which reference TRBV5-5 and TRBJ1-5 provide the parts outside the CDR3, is DAGVTQSPTHLIKTRGQQVTLRCSPISGHKSVSWYQQVLGQGPQFIFQYYEKEERGRGNFPDRFSARQFPNYSSELNVNALLLGDSALYLCASSLRWTGSGDQPQHFGDGTRLSIL.

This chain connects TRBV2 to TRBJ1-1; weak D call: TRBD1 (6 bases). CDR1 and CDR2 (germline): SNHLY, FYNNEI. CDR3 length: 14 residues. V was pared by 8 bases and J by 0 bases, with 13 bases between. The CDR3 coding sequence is TGTGCCAGCGGGGAACAGGGAATGAACACTGAAGCTTTCTTT. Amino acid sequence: CASGEQGMNTEAFF. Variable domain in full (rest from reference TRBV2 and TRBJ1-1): EPEVTQTPSHQVTQMGQEVILRCVPISNHLYFYWYRQILGQKVEFLVSFYNNEISEKSEIFDDQFSVERPDGSNFTLKIRSTKLEDSAMYFCASGEQGMNTEAFFGQGTRLTVV.

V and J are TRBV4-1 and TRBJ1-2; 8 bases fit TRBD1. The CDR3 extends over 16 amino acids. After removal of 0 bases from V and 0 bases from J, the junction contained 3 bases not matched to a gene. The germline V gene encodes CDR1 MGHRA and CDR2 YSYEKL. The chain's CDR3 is CASSQDGTGANYGYTF. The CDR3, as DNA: TGCGCCAGCAGCCAAGATGGGACAGGAGCTAACTATGGCTACACCTTC.

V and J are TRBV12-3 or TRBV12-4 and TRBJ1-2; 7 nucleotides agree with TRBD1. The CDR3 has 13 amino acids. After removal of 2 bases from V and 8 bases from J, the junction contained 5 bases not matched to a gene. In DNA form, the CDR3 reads TGTGCCAGCAGTTTAAAGGGGGCGCGGGGCTACACCTTC. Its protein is CASSLKGARGYTF.

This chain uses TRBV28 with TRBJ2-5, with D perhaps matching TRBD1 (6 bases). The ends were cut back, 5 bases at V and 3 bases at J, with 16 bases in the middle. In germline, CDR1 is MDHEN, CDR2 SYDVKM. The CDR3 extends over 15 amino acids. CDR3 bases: TGTGCCAGCAGTCCCGGGACACTACCCGAAGAGACCCAGTACTTC. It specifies CASSPGTLPEETQYF.